The 12 T cell receptor beta chains given below trace back to one sample, sequenced in a study of T cells expressing NK-cell markers. TCRdb reprocessed the 5' RACE reads, with one entry per CDR3 protein and no DNA. This specimen shows approximately 380,000 distinct CDR3 sequences; the ten leading clones hold roughly 5.4%. Sequencing was carried out using blood T cells: a sorted CD56 or NKG2C T cell subset, CD4+ or CD8+ T cells, or bulk PBMC T cells (not recorded which). The source is a man aged 18-70 years in good health.

This chain connects TRBV4-1 to TRBJ2-1; checking the TCRdb D call of TRBD1 is not possible without DNA. From germline, CDR1 is MGHRA and CDR2 YSYEKL. The length of the CDR3 is 15 residues. Here the CDR3 reads CASSQLQASYNEQFF.

The chain is built from TRBV6-1 and TRBJ2-1; as DNA is missing, the TRBD1 call by TCRdb cannot be tested. The CDR3 length is 16 residues. Germline CDR1 MNHNS, CDR2 SASEGT. CDR3 amino acids: CASSGGSGSSYNEQFF.

This sequence joins TRBV12-3 or TRBV12-4 and TRBJ2-1; the D call from TCRdb, TRBD2, cannot be confirmed without DNA. The CDR3 spans 14 residues. CDR3 loop: CASTPSTSGSPPFF.

CDR3 protein: CSVEERGGGYGYTF. V and J are TRBV29-1 and TRBJ1-2; the D call of TRBD1 rests on TCRdb alone, since no DNA is present to check it. CDR3 length equals 14 residues. The germline CDR1 and CDR2 sequences are SQVTM and ANQGSEA.

This chain connects TRBV29-1 to TRBJ2-2. The CDR3 sequence is 12 residues long. CDR1 is SQVTM and CDR2 is ANQGSEA in the germline V gene. CDR3 amino acids: CSAQPNTGELFF.

V gene TRBV5-1 combines with J gene TRBJ1-1; no DNA is available, so the TRBD1 call from TCRdb remains unchecked. This CDR3 spans 16 amino acids. The germline V gene has CDR1 SGHRS and CDR2 YFSETQ. CDR3 protein: CASSSTGWWMNTEAFF. Supplemented by reference TRBV5-1 and TRBJ1-1, the full variable domain reads KAGVTQTPRYLIKTRGQQVTLSCSPISGHRSVSWYQQTPGQGLQFLFEYFSETQRNKGNFPGRFSGRQFSNSRSEMNVSTLELGDSALYLCASSSTGWWMNTEAFFGQGTRLTVV.

V and J are TRBV11-1 and TRBJ2-7; TCRdb outputs TRBD1, but without DNA this stays unchecked. The CDR3 contains 15 residues. The germline V gene encodes CDR1 SGHAT and CDR2 FQDESV (reference sequence). The chain's CDR3 is CASSLEGQGIYEQYF.

The chain joins TRBV5-1 to TRBJ2-3; TCRdb reports TRBD1, a call that lacks DNA to check it against. The CDR3 is 15 amino acids. Per germline, CDR1 SGHRS and CDR2 YFSETQ. This CDR3 is CASSATVPQTDTQYF. The full variable domain, in which reference TRBV5-1 and TRBJ2-3 provide the parts outside the CDR3, is KAGVTQTPRYLIKTRGQQVTLSCSPISGHRSVSWYQQTPGQGLQFLFEYFSETQRNKGNFPGRFSGRQFSNSRSEMNVSTLELGDSALYLCASSATVPQTDTQYFGPGTRLTVL.

This chain links TRBV2 with TRBJ2-2; checking the TCRdb D call of TRBD2 is not possible without DNA. This CDR3 contains 13 residues. Germline V gene lookup returns CDR1 SNHLY and CDR2 FYNNEI. The CDR3 region is CASTRWETGELFF.

This chain joins TRBV4-1 and TRBJ2-2; TCRdb picks TRBD1, but there is no DNA to check that call. Germline-derived CDR1 and CDR2 are MGHRA and YSYEKL. The CDR3 extends over 16 amino acids. This CDR3 reads CASSSIPRGNTGELFF.

This chain links TRBV12-3 or TRBV12-4 with TRBJ2-4; no DNA is available, so the TRBD1 call from TCRdb remains unchecked. The CDR3 is made up of 16 amino acids. CDR3 amino acids: CASSSSGTGVWDIQYF.

The chain is built from TRBV30 and TRBJ2-7; without DNA, the TCRdb call of TRBD1 cannot be checked. Germline V lookup: CDR1 GTSNPN, CDR2 SVGIG (reference sequence). This CDR3 region has 12 residues. This chain's CDR3 is CAWSGTNYEQYF.